This T cell receptor beta chain comes out of a study of blood T cell repertoires in COVID-19. Per the original methods: Amplifying reference gene primers gave estimates of nucleated cell counts. This table comes from immunoSEQ multiplex PCR, and its TCRdb copy is limited to in-frame clones, with some not included. V, J and clone size derive from that table, while D and trimming were established from the DNA sequence. The sample lists 160,000 or so clones; 75% to 85% were seen once. CDR3 length: 14 amino acids. Losses at the gene ends were 8 bases for V and 1 base for J; bases not matched to a gene: 8. The germline V gene has CDR1 MNHNY and CDR2 SVGAGI (reference sequence).

The chain joins TRBV6-6 to TRBJ2-7; TRBD2 matches 7 bases. Specimen: peripheral blood. This clonotype was sampled from a woman aged 60-75 years with COVID-19, enrolled during active disease. For the CDR3, the DNA is TGTGCCAGCCGTACGGCGGGGGAGTCCTACGAGCAGTACGTC. Residues: CASRTAGESYEQYV.